These T cell receptor beta chains were read from a single sample in a study of OX40 agonist ivuxolimab in advanced cancers. Some clones are missing from TCRdb's copy, which holds only in-frame ones; the method was immunoSEQ multiplex PCR. In the table there are about 62,000 clones, nearly 95% of which are singletons. The material was CD4+ or CD8+ T cells sorted from blood, obtained in a trial of the OX40 agonist ivuxolimab. The receptors derive from an adult with an advanced solid tumor such as melanoma, head and neck, liver or kidney cancer. Each CDR3 is given with its conserved first and last residue. A D gene is named only where the DNA matches it firmly. The size of a clone is reported for some rows only, either as once, few or many, or as a class for expanded clones.

abundance	d_gene	v_gene	j_gene	CDR3nt	CDR3aa
once	.	TRBV7-9	TRBJ2-2	TGTGCCAGCAGCTTAGTGGGGCGGGGGCCGAACACCGGGGAGCTGTTTTTT	CASSLVGRGPNTGELFF
.	TRBD1	TRBV13	TRBJ2-1	TGTGCCAGCAGCTTAGGTCAGGGGGCTCATGAGCAGTTCTTC	CASSLGQGAHEQFF
.	TRBD2	TRBV5-3	TRBJ2-2	TGTGCCAGAAGCATTAGCGGGGACGGGGAGCTGTTTTTT	CARSISGDGELFF
.	.	TRBV29-1	TRBJ2-7	TGCAGCGTTGAAGACCGGTTTAGCGAGCAGTACTTC	CSVEDRFSEQYF
.	TRBD1	TRBV4-1	TRBJ1-1	TGCGCCAGCAGCCAAGCCGGGACAGCTAACACTGAAGCTTTCTTT	CASSQAGTANTEAFF
.	TRBD2	TRBV7-3	TRBJ2-5	TGTGCCAGCAGCCCCTACGGGACTAGCGGAGAGACCCAGTACTTC	CASSPYGTSGETQYF
.	.	TRBV27	TRBJ2-7	TGTGCCAGCAGTTTGACCCCTCCTAGGGCCGGTTACGAGCAGTACTTC	CASSLTPPRAGYEQYF
.	TRBD2	TRBV6-4	TRBJ2-5	TGTGCCAGCAGTGACTGGGAGGGGCGCAGGGAGACCCAGTACTTC	CASSDWEGRRETQYF
.	.	TRBV19	TRBJ1-1	TGTGCCAGTAGTATAGGGCCCATGAACACTGAAGCTTTCTTT	CASSIGPMNTEAFF
.	.	TRBV9	TRBJ1-2	TGTGCCAGCAGCGACTCTCCTGAGGGGCCCCTCACCTTC	CASSDSPEGPLTF
.	.	TRBV11-3	TRBJ1-2	TGTGCCAGCAGCCAGGTCGCTGGCTACACCTTC	CASSQVAGYTF
.	TRBD1	TRBV19	TRBJ2-3	TGTGCCAGTAGTATCCGGACAGGGGTTACAGATACGCAGTATTTT	CASSIRTGVTDTQYF
.	.	TRBV18	TRBJ2-7	TGTGCCAGCTCACCAGGACAGTCCTACGAGCAGTACTTC	CASSPGQSYEQYF
.	.	TRBV9	TRBJ1-3	TGTGCCAGCAGCGTAGAAGGAGGGACTGGAAACACCATATATTTT	CASSVEGGTGNTIYF
.	.	TRBV7-8	TRBJ2-4	TGTGCCAGCACCGATGAGGGGGACAAAAACATTCAGTACTTC	CASTDEGDKNIQYF
.	TRBD1	TRBV6-5	TRBJ1-3	TGTGCCAGCAGTCCTACAGGGGGCTCTGGAAACACCATATATTTT	CASSPTGGSGNTIYF
.	.	TRBV4-1	TRBJ1-1	TGCGCCAGCAGCCAAGAAGGGCAGGGGTGGACTGAAGCTTTCTTT	CASSQEGQGWTEAFF
.	.	TRBV6-5	TRBJ2-7	TGTGCCAGCAGTTACGCAGCCTACGAGCAGTACTTC	CASSYAAYEQYF
.	TRBD1	TRBV7-2	TRBJ2-7	TGTGCCAGCAGCCCAGGGACAGGGTCCTACGAGCAGTACTTC	CASSPGTGSYEQYF
.	.	TRBV7-9	TRBJ1-1	TGTGCCAGCAGCCAAAGGGAAACAGGGCCGAACACTGAAGCTTTCTTT	CASSQRETGPNTEAFF
.	TRBD2	TRBV27	TRBJ2-5	TGTGCCAGCAGGGGGGGTAAGCGGGAGCACCAAGAGACCCAGTACTTC	CASRGGKREHQETQYF
.	TRBD1	TRBV16	TRBJ2-7	TGTGCCAGCAGAGGGACAGGGGGGTACGAGCAGTACTTC	CASRGTGGYEQYF
.	.	TRBV29-1	TRBJ2-3	TGCAGCGTTGAACGCCGGGTCCATTTCACATATACGCAGTATTTT	CSVERRVHFTYTQYF
once	TRBD1	TRBV4-1	TRBJ2-1	TGCGCCAGCAGCCAAGACAGGGGGCAGGGAAGTGAGCAGTTCTTC	CASSQDRGQGSEQFF
.	TRBD1	TRBV2	TRBJ2-7	TGTGCCAGCAGACTTAACCCGGGACAGGGTTTCTACGAGCAGTACTTC	CASRLNPGQGFYEQYF
.	.	TRBV4-1	TRBJ1-1	TGCGCCAGCAGCCAAGTACAGGGCACTGAAGCTTTCTTT	CASSQVQGTEAFF
once	.	TRBV7-6	TRBJ1-3	TGTGCCAGCAGCTTAGCAGGACCTCTCAACACCATATATTTT	CASSLAGPLNTIYF
.	.	TRBV7-9	TRBJ2-7	TGTGCCAGCAGCACTGGGGACCGCGGACTCTCCTACGAGCAGTACTTC	CASSTGDRGLSYEQYF
.	.	TRBV9	TRBJ1-2	TGTGCCAGCAGCGTAGGATCGGCTAACTATGGCTACACCTTC	CASSVGSANYGYTF
.	.	TRBV5-1	TRBJ1-1	TGCGCCAGCAGCCTGGAAACCAACTTCATGAACACTGAAGCTTTCTTT	CASSLETNFMNTEAFF
.	.	TRBV6-5	TRBJ2-7	TGTGCCACGGGGCGCCCGTCCTACGAGCAGTACTTC	CATGRPSYEQYF
.	.	TRBV4-2	TRBJ1-1	TGTGCCAGCAGCCAAGATTTGGGGGGGGGCCGGACTGAAGCTTTCTTT	CASSQDLGGGRTEAFF
.	.	TRBV11-2	TRBJ2-7	TGTGCCAGCAGCTTAGAAGCAGGGGTGACGAACGAGCAGTACTTC	CASSLEAGVTNEQYF
.	TRBD1	TRBV11-2	TRBJ1-3	TGTGCCAGCAGCTTAGGCAGGGGGAACGGAAACACCATATATTTT	CASSLGRGNGNTIYF
.	.	TRBV27	TRBJ2-7	TGTGCCAGCGGAACCTACGAGCAGTACTTC	CASGTYEQYF
once	.	TRBV27	TRBJ1-6	TGTGCCAGCAGCCCTTGGGGAGGGGCCTCACCCCTCCACTTT	CASSPWGGASPLHF
.	.	TRBV6-1	TRBJ2-7	TGTGCCAGCAGTGAAGAGTGGACCTACGAGCAGTACTTC	CASSEEWTYEQYF
.	.	TRBV27	TRBJ2-5	TGTGCCAGCAGTTACTCCCCGGGCAGCCAAGAGACCCAGTACTTC	CASSYSPGSQETQYF
.	.	TRBV6-5	TRBJ2-3	TGTGCCAGCAGTTACAGCGATACGCAGTATTTT	CASSYSDTQYF
once	.	TRBV14	TRBJ2-2	TGTGCCAGCAGCCCTCGGGGAGGGGGTAACACCGGGGAGCTGTTTTTT	CASSPRGGGNTGELFF
.	.	TRBV29-1	TRBJ1-1	TGCAGCGTTTTGATAGGGTTGAACACTGAAGCTTTCTTT	CSVLIGLNTEAFF
.	TRBD2	TRBV5-4	TRBJ2-5	TGTGCCAGCAGCTTACCGGGACTAGCGGAGACCCAGTACTTC	CASSLPGLAETQYF
.	.	TRBV25-1	TRBJ2-1	TGTGCCAGCAGTGACGCTATATACAATGAGCAGTTCTTC	CASSDAIYNEQFF
.	.	TRBV5-1	TRBJ1-2	TGCGCCAGCAGCTTGAATTATTGGGGGAAGGATGGCTACACCTTC	CASSLNYWGKDGYTF
.	TRBD2	TRBV7-3	TRBJ2-1	TGTGCCAGCAGCCCCCTAGCGGGAGTCTACAATGAGCAGTTCTTC	CASSPLAGVYNEQFF
.	.	TRBV27	TRBJ2-7	TGTGCCAGCAGGGGGGACTTCCCCTACGAGCAGTACTTC	CASRGDFPYEQYF
.	.	TRBV21-1	TRBJ1-2	TGTGCCAGCAGCAAAGAGGGGCATTGTGGCTACACCTTC	CASSKEGHCGYTF
once	.	TRBV28	TRBJ2-7	TGTGCCAGTCTCCCCACGGTCCTACCTCGGGAAGAGCAGTACTTC	CASLPTVLPREEQYF
.	.	TRBV10-1	TRBJ2-5	TGCGCCAGCAGTGAGTCGTCCGGTATACTCCAAGAGACCCAGTACTTC	CASSESSGILQETQYF
.	.	TRBV5-4	TRBJ2-7	TGTGCCAGCAGCTTGGAATTTGACAGCGACTACGAGCAGTACTTC	CASSLEFDSDYEQYF
.	TRBD1	TRBV2	TRBJ1-5	TGTGCCAGCAGTGATACGGGACAGTCCGTTGTTCATGGTCAGCCCCAGCATTTT	CASSDTGQSVVHGQPQHF
once	.	TRBV10-2	TRBJ2-5	TGCGCCAGCAGTGAGGGGGCCCTCCAAGAGACCCAGTACTTC	CASSEGALQETQYF
.	.	TRBV6-6	TRBJ2-2	TGTGCCAGCAGTTACGCAGGGGAGTTAGCCGGGGAGCTGTTTTTT	CASSYAGELAGELFF
.	.	TRBV7-6	TRBJ1-2	TGTGCCAGCAGCTTAGAGGGCTATGGCTACACCTTC	CASSLEGYGYTF
medium-sized	.	TRBV6-5	TRBJ2-2	TGTGCCAGCAGCCCCGAGACGGCCGGGGAGCTGTTTTTT	CASSPETAGELFF
.	.	TRBV9	TRBJ2-2	TGTGCCAGCAGCCCTTTAGCGGAGGCGAACACCGGGGAGCTGTTTTTT	CASSPLAEANTGELFF
.	TRBD2	TRBV6-5	TRBJ2-5	TGTGCCAGCAGGCAAGGACTAGTCAAGGAGACCCAGTACTTC	CASRQGLVKETQYF
.	.	TRBV2	TRBJ1-1	TGTGCCAGCAGTGCGGACAGCGTTGACACTGAAGCTTTCTTT	CASSADSVDTEAFF
.	TRBD2	TRBV5-1	TRBJ2-5	TGCGCCAGCAGGGGGGGCAGCGGGGGCGAGACCCAGTACTTC	CASRGGSGGETQYF
.	.	TRBV7-2	TRBJ1-2	TGTGCCAGCACCCTCCCGGGGTTTTCTGATAACTATGGCTACACCTTC	CASTLPGFSDNYGYTF